The source of this T cell receptor beta chain is a study of T cell responses to AZD1222 COVID-19 vaccine. Clones were sequenced by immunoSEQ multiplex PCR, and TCRdb holds only the in-frame ones, with some missing. The sample shows 160,000 or so clones, roughly 94% of them seen only once. This receptor was taken from an adult who received the AZD1222 COVID-19 vaccine. The sample in question was peripheral blood, obtained 28 days after the second AZD1222 dose.

This chain's CDR3 is CASSLGGQSDGYTF. CDR3 coding DNA: TGCGCCAGCAGCTTGGGGGGACAGTCCGACGGCTACACCTTC. The chain has TRBV5-1 and TRBJ1-2, with TRBD1 matching over 7 bases. The CDR3 is 14 residues long. The V gene end was trimmed by 0 bases and the J gene end by 8 bases; junction bases not matched to a gene: 7. Germline assignment: CDR1 SGHRS and CDR2 YFSETQ.